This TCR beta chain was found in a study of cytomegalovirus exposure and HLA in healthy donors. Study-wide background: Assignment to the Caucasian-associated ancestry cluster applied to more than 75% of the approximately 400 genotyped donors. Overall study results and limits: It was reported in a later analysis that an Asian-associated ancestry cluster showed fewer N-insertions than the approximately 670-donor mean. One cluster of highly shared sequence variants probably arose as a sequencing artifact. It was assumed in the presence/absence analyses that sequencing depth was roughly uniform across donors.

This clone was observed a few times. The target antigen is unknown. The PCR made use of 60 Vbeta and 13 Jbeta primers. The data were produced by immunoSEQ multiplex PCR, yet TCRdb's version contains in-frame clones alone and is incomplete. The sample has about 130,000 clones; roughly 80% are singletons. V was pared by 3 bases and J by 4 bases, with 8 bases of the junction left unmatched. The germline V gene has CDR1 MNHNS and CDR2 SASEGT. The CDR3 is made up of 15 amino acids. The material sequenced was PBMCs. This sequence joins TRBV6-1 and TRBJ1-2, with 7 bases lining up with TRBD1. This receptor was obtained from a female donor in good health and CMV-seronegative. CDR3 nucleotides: TGTGCCAGCAGTGAGGGGGCCGGGACAGCCTATGGCTACACCTTC. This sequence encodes CASSEGAGTAYGYTF.